These 17 T cell receptor beta chains share one sample of origin, sequenced in a study of OX40 agonist ivuxolimab in advanced cancers. Sequencing was performed with immunoSEQ multiplex PCR; in TCRdb, only in-frame clones are kept and a portion is missing. The sample has about 15,000 clones, roughly three quarters seen once. The specimen comprised CD4+ or CD8+ T cells sorted from blood, sampled in a trial of the OX40 agonist ivuxolimab. Source of these receptors: an adult with an advanced solid tumor such as melanoma, head and neck, liver or kidney cancer.

The chain links TRBV14 to TRBJ1-6; D is undetermined. Germline V gives CDR1 SGHDN, CDR2 FVKESK. The CDR3 is made up of 14 amino acids. V lost 4 bases, J lost 9 bases, and 13 bases lay in between. The CDR3 nucleotides read TGTGCCAGCAGCCGAGTCCCCTTGGGTTCACCCCTCCACTTT. The encoded protein is CASSRVPLGSPLHF.

The rearrangement joins TRBV19 to TRBJ2-7; D is ambiguous. This CDR3 spans 14 amino acids. Trimming took 5 bases from V and 0 from J, leaving 11 bases between them. Germline V CDR1 and CDR2: LNHDA, SQIVND (reference sequence). CDR3: CASSARLVSYEQYF. CDR3 DNA sequence: TGTGCCAGTAGTGCCAGACTGGTCTCCTACGAGCAGTACTTC.

The V call is TRBV11-2, the J call TRBJ2-5; D call uncertain. The CDR3 spans 11 residues. Germline CDR1 and CDR2: SGHAT and FQNNGV. The V end was cut by 4 bases, the J end by 3 bases, with 3 bases between. The CDR3 region is CASSSKETQYF. The CDR3 coding sequence is TGTGCCAGCAGCTCAAAAGAGACCCAGTACTTC.

V is TRBV6-1 and J is TRBJ1-1, with unresolved D. The CDR3 spans 14 residues. Trimming took 7 bases from V and 11 from J, leaving 23 bases between them. From germline, CDR1 is MNHNS and CDR2 SASEGT. The CDR3 loop is CASIFPTRGSGAFF. Written as DNA, the CDR3 is TGTGCCAGCATCTTTCCTACCCGCGGGTCGGGGGCTTTCTTT.

This clone showed up just a few times. The chain links TRBV7-9 to TRBJ2-7, with TRBD1 identical over 8 bases. J lost 6 bases, V lost 5 bases, and 15 bases had no gene match. Germline V CDR1 and CDR2: SEHNR, FQNEAQ (reference sequence). This CDR3 region has 16 residues. The CDR3 loop is CASSPKVGTGIGEQYF. The DNA for the CDR3 is TGTGCCAGCAGCCCAAAGGTGGGGACAGGAATCGGCGAGCAGTACTTC.

The chain uses TRBV9 and TRBJ2-3; either TRBD1 or TRBD2 may supply D (5 bases each). The germline CDR1 and CDR2 sequences are SGDLS and YYNGEE. V was cut by 6 bases and J by 3 bases, with 14 bases left in between. The CDR3 is 14 residues long. CDR3 region: CASTPRGETDTQYF. In DNA form, the CDR3 reads TGTGCCAGCACACCCCGGGGCGAGACAGATACGCAGTATTTT. Looking up the rest from reference TRBV9 and TRBJ2-3 gives the full variable domain: DSGVTQTPKHLITATGQRVTLRCSPRSGDLSVYWYQQSLDQGLQFLIQYYNGEERAKGNILERFSAQQFPDLHSELNLSSLELGDSALYFCASTPRGETDTQYFGPGTRLTVL.

The chain employs TRBV27 and TRBJ1-2; TRBD1 aligns across 8 bases. There are 13 residues in the CDR3. Trimming cost V 3 bases and J 8 bases; bases outside gene matches: 5. The germline gives CDR1 MNHEY, CDR2 SMNVEV (reference sequence). The CDR3 coding sequence is TGTGCCAGCAGTTTCGACAGGGGCGGCGGCTACACCTTC. Translated, it gives CASSFDRGGGYTF.

The V gene is TRBV5-1, the J gene TRBJ1-2; 9 bases align to TRBD1. V lost 3 bases, J lost 3 bases, and 3 bases stayed unmatched. The germline V gene has CDR1 SGHRS and CDR2 YFSETQ. The CDR3 covers 14 residues. This chain's CDR3 is CASSSRDRDYGYTF. The CDR3 DNA is TGCGCCAGCAGCTCCAGGGACAGGGACTATGGCTACACCTTC.

This chain joins TRBV4-2 and TRBJ1-1, with TRBD1 as a possible D gene (5 bases). Trimming took off 0 bases at V and 11 bases at J, with 19 bases between the two ends. This CDR3 contains 15 residues. Germline CDR1 and CDR2: LGHNA and YNFKEQ. For the CDR3, the DNA is TGTGCCAGCAGCCAAGATCCCGGGACCCTGGACGGGGCTTTCTTT. This sequence encodes CASSQDPGTLDGAFF.

This chain joins TRBV13 and TRBJ2-3; tentative D call: TRBD1 (6 bases). V gave up 2 bases and J gave up 5 bases, with 8 bases separating them. This CDR3 has 13 residues. Looked up from germline, CDR1 is PRHDT and CDR2 is FYEKMQ (reference sequence). Here the CDR3 reads CASSLNRVDTQYF. CDR3 in DNA: TGTGCCAGCAGCTTAAACAGGGTAGATACGCAGTATTTT.

The chain joins TRBV2 to TRBJ1-1; maybe TRBD1 (6 bases). The CDR3 has 16 amino acids. Trimming pared 8 bases from V and 1 base from J, leaving 20 bases between. CDR1 and CDR2 from the germline V gene are SNHLY and FYNNEI. The CDR3 reads CASSLAGGEGNTEAFF. In DNA, the CDR3 is TGTGCCAGCTCTCTTGCCGGGGGCGAGGGGAACACTGAAGCTTTCTTT. The full variable domain, rest sourced from reference TRBV2 and TRBJ1-1, is EPEVTQTPSHQVTQMGQEVILRCVPISNHLYFYWYRQILGQKVEFLVSFYNNEISEKSEIFDDQFSVERPDGSNFTLKIRSTKLEDSAMYFCASSLAGGEGNTEAFFGQGTRLTVV.

V is TRBV28 and J is TRBJ1-1, with no clear D. With 2 bases removed from V and 5 bases from J, the gap between germline ends came to 12 bases. The CDR3 runs 14 residues. Germline assignment: CDR1 MDHEN and CDR2 SYDVKM. DNA for the CDR3: TGTGCCAGCAGTTTAACCTCTCGAGGGACTGAAGCTTTCTTT. It yields the protein CASSLTSRGTEAFF.

This sequence joins TRBV7-2 and TRBJ1-3, with D perhaps matching TRBD1 (6 bases). Trimming removed 0 bases from V and 0 bases from J, with 12 bases in between. The CDR3 is 17 amino acids. In germline, CDR1 is SGHTA, CDR2 FQGNSA. Here the CDR3 DNA reads TGTGCCAGCAGCTTAGCGAGTATGACAGGCTCTGGAAACACCATATATTTT. Amino acids: CASSLASMTGSGNTIYF.

CDR3 in amino acids: CASSSSAGTGFGAQYF. The CDR3, as DNA: TGTGCCAGCAGCTCTTCTGCCGGGACAGGCTTCGGGGCCCAGTACTTC. V and J are TRBV7-6 and TRBJ2-5; 8 bases are shared with TRBD1. J was trimmed by 9 bases and V by 4 bases; bases with no gene match: 16. Per germline, CDR1 SGHVS and CDR2 FNYEAQ. The CDR3 runs 16 residues. The entire variable domain, with the rest obtained from reference TRBV7-6 and TRBJ2-5, is as follows: GAGVSQSPRYKVTKRGQDVALRCDPISGHVSLYWYRQALGQGPEFLTYFNYEAQQDKSGLPNDRFSAERPEGSISTLTIQRTEQRDSAMYRCASSSSAGTGFGAQYFGPGTRLLVL.

The V gene is TRBV4-1, the J gene TRBJ1-5; tentatively, D is TRBD1 (6 bases). Between the trimmed V and J ends, which lost 4 bases and 6 bases, there was a span of 19 bases. CDR3 length: 16 amino acids. The V gene's germline CDR1 is MGHRA and CDR2 YSYEKL. The CDR3 nucleotides read TGCGCCAGCAGCCCGCCTATAGCAGGGGTAACTCAGCCCCAGCATTTT. Translation: CASSPPIAGVTQPQHF.

This rearrangement joins TRBV15 to TRBJ2-7; tentatively, D is TRBD1 (6 bases). Trimming shortened V by 6 bases and J by 2 bases, and 17 bases separated the two germline ends. Looked up from germline, CDR1 is LNHNV and CDR2 is YYDKDF (reference sequence). The CDR3 length is 15 residues. CDR3 loop: CATSGGPPGAYEQYF. As DNA, the CDR3 is TGTGCCACCAGTGGGGGCCCCCCTGGGGCCTACGAGCAGTACTTC.

V is TRBV13 and J is TRBJ1-3, with no clear D. V gave up 3 bases and J gave up 2 bases, with 11 bases separating them. CDR3 length equals 15 residues. Germline lookup yields CDR1 PRHDT and CDR2 FYEKMQ (reference sequence). The CDR3 coding sequence is TGTGCCAGCAGCTTCCGAGGTTTCACTGGAAACACCATATATTTT. This translates into CASSFRGFTGNTIYF. Combining the CDR3 with reference TRBV13 and TRBJ1-3 gives the whole variable domain AAGVIQSPRHLIKEKRETATLKCYPIPRHDTVYWYQQGPGQDPQFLISFYEKMQSDKGSIPDRFSAQQFSDYHSELNMSSLELGDSALYFCASSFRGFTGNTIYFGEGSWLTVV.